One sample yielded the 14 T cell receptor beta chains listed below, sequenced in a study of shared clonotypes between healthy human individuals. CD45RO-negative cells were positively selected for CCR7, leaving out terminally differentiated effector memory CD45RA+ cells. Data came from immunoSEQ multiplex PCR; TCRdb stores just in-frame clones and leaves some out. The table includes some 2 million clones, about 95% detected once. The sample consisted of naive CD8+ T cells sorted from blood. The receptors were gathered from a man aged 18 to 29 in good health.

CDR3 protein: CASSSRTGEGYEQYF. The CDR3 region has the DNA TGTGCCAGCAGCTCCCGGACAGGGGAGGGCTACGAGCAGTACTTC. V is TRBV7-9 and J is TRBJ2-7; TRBD1 agrees at 9 bases. There are 15 residues in the CDR3. Trimming took 4 bases from V and 3 from J; bases not matched to a gene: 7. The germline gives CDR1 SEHNR, CDR2 FQNEAQ (reference sequence).

This rearrangement joins TRBV13 to TRBJ2-3; D unresolved. The CDR3 has 12 amino acids. V lost 8 bases and J lost 3, with 9 bases in between. Germline assignment: CDR1 PRHDT and CDR2 FYEKMQ (reference sequence). The DNA of the CDR3 is TGTGCCAGCGGCGCCCCGACAGATACGCAGTATTTT. It codes for CASGAPTDTQYF. Variable domain in full (rest from reference TRBV13 and TRBJ2-3): AAGVIQSPRHLIKEKRETATLKCYPIPRHDTVYWYQQGPGQDPQFLISFYEKMQSDKGSIPDRFSAQQFSDYHSELNMSSLELGDSALYFCASGAPTDTQYFGPGTRLTVL.

The chain recombines TRBV5-6 with TRBJ2-7; D is unresolved. V was clipped by 1 base and J by 2 bases, with 10 bases between them. Per germline, CDR1 SGHDT and CDR2 YYEEEE. The CDR3 covers 14 residues. CDR3 DNA: TGTGCCAGCAGCTTGTTTTCGGATACCTACGAGCAGTACTTC. Protein product: CASSLFSDTYEQYF.

Comments on this clone: This CDR3 is also generated by other DNA sequences in the sample. The genes are TRBV5-1 and TRBJ2-7, with D possibly TRBD2 on 5 matching bases. This CDR3 spans 13 amino acids. Trimming shortened V by 1 base and J by 4 bases, and 9 bases separated the two germline ends. Germline loops: CDR1 SGHRS, CDR2 YFSETQ. The CDR3 DNA is TGCGCCAGCAGCTTGTGGACTGGATACGAGCAGTACTTC. Translating gives CASSLWTGYEQYF.

The chain carries TRBV6-5 and TRBJ2-2, with D uncertain. Germline lookup yields CDR1 MNHEY and CDR2 SVGAGI. Trimming removed 2 bases at V and 1 base at J, with 5 bases between. There are 14 residues in the CDR3. In nucleotides, the CDR3 is TGTGCCAGCAGTTACACACAGAACACCGGGGAGCTGTTTTTT. Protein sequence: CASSYTQNTGELFF.

With respect to this clone: Other nucleotide sequences from this sample produce the same CDR3. CDR3 protein: CASSPPRDYEQYF. CDR3 DNA sequence: TGTGCCAGCTCACCTCCGAGAGACTACGAGCAGTACTTC. The rearrangement uses TRBV18 and TRBJ2-7; D is undetermined. Trimming left V 3 bases short and J 3 bases short, with 9 bases between. This CDR3 is built from 13 residues. Per germline, CDR1 KGHSH and CDR2 LQKENI.

The rearrangement uses TRBV2 and TRBJ2-1; no clear D. Per the germline V gene, CDR1 is SNHLY and CDR2 is FYNNEI. CDR3 length equals 15 residues. V lost 3 bases to trimming and J lost 8 bases, with 17 bases between them. The CDR3 reads CASSEGSDPGDEQFF. In DNA, the CDR3 is TGTGCCAGCAGTGAGGGGTCCGACCCTGGCGATGAGCAGTTCTTC.

This clone was seen only once. Because the CDR3's place on the DNA is in doubt, the DNA is left out and the CDR3 is given as listed by TCRdb. V and J are TRBV27 and TRBJ2-7. From its first to its last residue, the CDR3 has 13 amino acids. Germline V CDR1 and CDR2: MNHEY, SMNVEV (reference sequence). The CDR3 is CASSFGEGPEQYF.

The table lists this clone with a count of one. The CDR3 bases are TGTGCCAGCAGCTTGGTGGCGGGAGTGGCAGAGACCCAGTACTTC. This encodes CASSLVAGVAETQYF. This sequence joins TRBV5-6 and TRBJ2-5, with TRBD2 matching 7 bases. There are 15 residues in the CDR3. The V and J ends lost 0 bases and 4 bases, in that order; junction bases with no gene match: 6. The germline CDR1 and CDR2 sequences are SGHDT and YYEEEE.

V is TRBV30 and J is TRBJ1-1; D is ambiguous. V shed 0 bases and J shed 10 bases, with 3 bases lying between them. Looked up from germline, CDR1 is GTSNPN and CDR2 is SVGIG (reference sequence). The CDR3 spans 9 residues. As DNA, the CDR3 is TGTGCCTGGAGTGTATCAGCTTTCTTT. As protein: CAWSVSAFF.

This chain connects TRBV9 to TRBJ2-7, with TRBD2 identical over 9 bases. J was trimmed by 3 bases and V by 4 bases; bases with no gene match: 8. The CDR3 spans 15 residues. Germline V CDR1 and CDR2: SGDLS, YYNGEE. The CDR3 DNA is TGTGCCAGCAGCCCCACGGTAGCGGGAGACTACGAGCAGTACTTC. This sequence encodes CASSPTVAGDYEQYF.

Here the CDR3 reads CASRLLLSFYEQYF. In nucleotides, the CDR3 is TGTGCCAGCAGGCTGTTGCTCTCCTTCTACGAGCAGTACTTC. The chain employs TRBV6-4 and TRBJ2-7; D gene unclear. The germline V and J ends were trimmed by 6 bases and 3 bases, with 15 bases remaining between them. Germline V CDR1 and CDR2: MRHNA, SNTAGT. This CDR3 is built from 14 residues.

The V gene is TRBV4-3, the J gene TRBJ2-7; the D is unclear. CDR1 is LGHNA and CDR2 is YSLEER in the germline V gene. CDR3 length: 14 amino acids. Trimming took off 4 bases at V and 2 bases at J, with 12 bases between the two ends. CDR3 DNA: TGCGCCAGCAGCCTCACGGTAGGAGCCTACGAGCAGTACTTC. Translated: CASSLTVGAYEQYF.

The chain joins TRBV4-1 to TRBJ2-1; D perhaps matches TRBD1 (6 bases). The CDR3 spans 15 residues. Trimming took off 0 bases at V and 4 bases at J, with 10 bases between the two ends. Per germline, CDR1 MGHRA and CDR2 YSYEKL. The CDR3 loop is CASSQDQDSYNEQFF. The CDR3, as DNA: TGCGCCAGCAGCCAAGACCAGGACAGTTACAATGAGCAGTTCTTC.